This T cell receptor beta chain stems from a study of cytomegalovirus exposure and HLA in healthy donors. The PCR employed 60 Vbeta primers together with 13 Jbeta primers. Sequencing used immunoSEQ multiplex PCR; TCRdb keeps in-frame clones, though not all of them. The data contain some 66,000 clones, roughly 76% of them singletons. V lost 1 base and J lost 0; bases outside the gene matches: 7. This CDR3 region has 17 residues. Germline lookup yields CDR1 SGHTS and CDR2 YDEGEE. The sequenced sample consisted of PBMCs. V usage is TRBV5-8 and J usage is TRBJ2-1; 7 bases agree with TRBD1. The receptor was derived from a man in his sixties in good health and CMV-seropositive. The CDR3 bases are TGTGCCAGCAGCTTGACCCAACAGGGGAGCTCCTACAATGAGCAGTTCTTC. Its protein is CASSLTQQGSSYNEQFF.